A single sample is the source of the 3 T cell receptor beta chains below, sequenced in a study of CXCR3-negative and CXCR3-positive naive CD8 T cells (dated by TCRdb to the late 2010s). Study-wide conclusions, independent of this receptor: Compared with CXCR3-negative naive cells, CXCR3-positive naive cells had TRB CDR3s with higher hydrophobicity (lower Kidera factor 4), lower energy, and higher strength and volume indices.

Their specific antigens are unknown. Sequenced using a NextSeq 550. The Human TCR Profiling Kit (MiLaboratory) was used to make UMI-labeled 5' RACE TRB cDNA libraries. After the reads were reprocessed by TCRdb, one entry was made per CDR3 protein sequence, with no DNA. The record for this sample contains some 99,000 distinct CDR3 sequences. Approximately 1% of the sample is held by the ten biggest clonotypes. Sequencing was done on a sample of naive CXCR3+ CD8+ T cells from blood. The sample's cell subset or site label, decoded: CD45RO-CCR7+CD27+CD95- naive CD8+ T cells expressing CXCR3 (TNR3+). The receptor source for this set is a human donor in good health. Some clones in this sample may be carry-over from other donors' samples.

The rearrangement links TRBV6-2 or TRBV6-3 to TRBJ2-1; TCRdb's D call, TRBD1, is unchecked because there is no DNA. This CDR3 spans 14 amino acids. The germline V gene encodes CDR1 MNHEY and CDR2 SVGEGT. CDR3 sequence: CASSSDPSYNEQFF.

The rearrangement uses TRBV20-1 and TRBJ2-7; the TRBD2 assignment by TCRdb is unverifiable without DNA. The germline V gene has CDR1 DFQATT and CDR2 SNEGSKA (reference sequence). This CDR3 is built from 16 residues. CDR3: CSARIHLTRGSYEQYF.

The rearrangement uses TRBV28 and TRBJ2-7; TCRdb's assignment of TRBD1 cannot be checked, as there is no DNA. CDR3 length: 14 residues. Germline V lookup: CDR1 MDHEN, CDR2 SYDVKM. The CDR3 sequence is CASSPRDGYYEQYF.